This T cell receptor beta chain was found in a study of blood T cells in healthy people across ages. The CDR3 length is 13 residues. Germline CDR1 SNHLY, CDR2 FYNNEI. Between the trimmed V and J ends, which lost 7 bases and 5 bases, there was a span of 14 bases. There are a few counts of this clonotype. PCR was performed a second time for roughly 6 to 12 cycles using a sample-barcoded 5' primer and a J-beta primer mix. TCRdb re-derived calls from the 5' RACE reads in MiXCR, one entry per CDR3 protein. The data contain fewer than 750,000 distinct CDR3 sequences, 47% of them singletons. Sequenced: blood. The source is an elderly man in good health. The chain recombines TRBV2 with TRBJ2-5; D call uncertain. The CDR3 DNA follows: TGTGCCAGCACCAGGACCCCCTGGGAGACCCAGTACTTC. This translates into CASTRTPWETQYF. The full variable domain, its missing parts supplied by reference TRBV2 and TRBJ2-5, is EPEVTQTPSHQVTQMGQEVILRCVPISNHLYFYWYRQILGQKVEFLVSFYNNEISEKSEIFDDQFSVERPDGSNFTLKIRSTKLEDSAMYFCASTRTPWETQYFGPGTRLLVL.